Below, one T cell receptor beta chain is given with its context. This entry is derived from a study of blood T cell repertoires in COVID-19. About the study: Italy, Spain and the United States were the sources of the convalescent and acute COVID-19 samples. PBMCs, B-cell-depleted T cells, or T cells were the source of the cDNA or gDNA that made up the material.

V was pared by 3 bases and J by 14 bases, with 5 bases of the junction left unmatched. There are 13 residues in the CDR3. In germline, CDR1 is KGHSH, CDR2 LQKENI. The table came from immunoSEQ multiplex PCR; TCRdb's copy has only in-frame clones and leaves some out. The sample comprises more than 150,000 clones, approximately 84% of which are singletons, and approximately 7% rests with the top ten. Sequencing was performed on peripheral blood. The V call is TRBV18, the J call TRBJ1-6, with TRBD1 matching over 9 bases. The receptor comes from a human donor in a cohort sampled during active COVID-19. In DNA form, the CDR3 reads TGTGCCAGCTCACCCGGACAGGGGCGAACCCTCCACTTT. As protein: CASSPGQGRTLHF. The full variable domain, its missing parts supplied by reference TRBV18 and TRBJ1-6, is NAGVMQNPRHLVRRRGQEARLRCSPMKGHSHVYWYRQLPEEGLKFMVYLQKENIIDESGMPKERFSAEFPKEGPSILRIQQVVRGDSAAYFCASSPGQGRTLHFGNGTRLTVT.